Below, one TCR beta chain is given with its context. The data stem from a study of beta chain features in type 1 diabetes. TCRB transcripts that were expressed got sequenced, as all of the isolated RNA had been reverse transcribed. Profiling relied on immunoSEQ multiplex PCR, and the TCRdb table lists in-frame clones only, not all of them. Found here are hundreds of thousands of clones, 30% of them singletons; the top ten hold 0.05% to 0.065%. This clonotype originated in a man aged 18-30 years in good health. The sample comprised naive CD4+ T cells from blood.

The CDR3 DNA sequence: TGCGCCAGCAGTCAAGGACAGGAGCCCTACGAGCAGTACTTC. This codes for CASSQGQEPYEQYF. The chain joins TRBV23-1 to TRBJ2-7; 7 positions match TRBD1. TRBV23-1 qualifies as an ORF whose function is uncertain. The CDR3 sequence is 14 residues long. Trimming cost V 2 bases and J 2 bases; bases outside gene matches: 3.